A selection of T cell receptor beta chains follows, all from one sample in a study of cytomegalovirus exposure and HLA in healthy donors. Only in-frame clones appear in the TCRdb table, and some are missing; sequencing was by immunoSEQ multiplex PCR. The table has over 150,000 clones, 81% seen once. Sequenced sample: PBMCs. These TCRs come from a woman aged 50 to 65 in good health and CMV-seronegative. Each CDR3 is given with its conserved first and last residue. D genes are given only for firm matches. For some rows the clone size is stated as once, few or many, or as a class when expanded; others skip it.

abundance: .; v_gene: TRBV19; j_gene: TRBJ1-4; d_gene: .; CDR3nt: TGTGCCAGTAGTTTCACAGGGCTAGGTGGTGAAAAACTGTTTTTT; CDR3aa: CASSFTGLGGEKLFF
abundance: .; v_gene: TRBV30; j_gene: TRBJ2-5; d_gene: TRBD2; CDR3nt: TGTGCCTGGAGACCAGGACTAGCGGGGGTGGAGACCCAGTACTTC; CDR3aa: CAWRPGLAGVETQYF
abundance: .; v_gene: TRBV25-1; j_gene: TRBJ2-1; d_gene: .; CDR3nt: TGTGCCACGGTTCGGGGGACAGCTTCCTACAATGAGCAGTTCTTC; CDR3aa: CATVRGTASYNEQFF
abundance: .; v_gene: TRBV27; j_gene: TRBJ2-5; d_gene: .; CDR3nt: TGTGCCAGCAGTTTATCGATGGGGGCCCAAGAGACCCAGTACTTC; CDR3aa: CASSLSMGAQETQYF
abundance: few; v_gene: TRBV7-3; j_gene: TRBJ1-1; d_gene: .; CDR3nt: TGTGCCAGCGCAGTCTCAAGGAACACTGAAGCTTTCTTT; CDR3aa: CASAVSRNTEAFF
abundance: .; v_gene: TRBV11-2; j_gene: TRBJ2-5; d_gene: TRBD2; CDR3nt: TGTGCCAGCAGCTTGGGTAGCGGGTCTCGGGAGACCCAGTACTTC; CDR3aa: CASSLGSGSRETQYF
abundance: .; v_gene: TRBV5-6; j_gene: TRBJ2-7; d_gene: TRBD1; CDR3nt: TGTGCCAGCAGCTTGAGGGGACAGGGCCACGAGCAGTACTTC; CDR3aa: CASSLRGQGHEQYF
abundance: once; v_gene: TRBV29-1; j_gene: TRBJ1-2; d_gene: .; CDR3nt: TGCAGCGTTGATAGCGGGGGGGGCTACACCTTC; CDR3aa: CSVDSGGGYTF
abundance: few; v_gene: TRBV5-8; j_gene: TRBJ1-5; d_gene: .; CDR3nt: TGTGCCAGCAGCTTGTCAGGAAATCAGCCCCAGCATTTT; CDR3aa: CASSLSGNQPQHF
abundance: .; v_gene: TRBV15; j_gene: TRBJ2-3; d_gene: TRBD2; CDR3nt: TGTGCCACCAGCATCGGGGGGGAGAGCACAGATACGCAGTATTTT; CDR3aa: CATSIGGESTDTQYF
abundance: .; v_gene: TRBV7-2; j_gene: TRBJ2-3; d_gene: .; CDR3nt: TGTGCCAGCAGCAATAAATTGGATACGCAGTATTTT; CDR3aa: CASSNKLDTQYF
abundance: .; v_gene: TRBV11-2; j_gene: TRBJ2-7; d_gene: TRBD1; CDR3nt: TGTGCCAGCAGTTCATTACGCGACAGGGGCTACGAGCAGTACTTC; CDR3aa: CASSSLRDRGYEQYF
abundance: .; v_gene: TRBV7-3; j_gene: TRBJ1-5; d_gene: TRBD1; CDR3nt: TGTGCCAGCAGCCTCCTGAAAGGGACAGATAGCAATCAGCCCCAGCATTTT; CDR3aa: CASSLLKGTDSNQPQHF
abundance: .; v_gene: TRBV5-6; j_gene: TRBJ2-1; d_gene: TRBD2; CDR3nt: TGTGCCAGCAGCTTACCCCTAGCGGGAGATCCCAATGAGCAGTTCTTC; CDR3aa: CASSLPLAGDPNEQFF
abundance: .; v_gene: TRBV28; j_gene: TRBJ2-7; d_gene: .; CDR3nt: TGTGCCAGCAGTTTGCGGCGGTTCACCTACGAGCAGTACTTC; CDR3aa: CASSLRRFTYEQYF
abundance: .; v_gene: TRBV28; j_gene: TRBJ2-6; d_gene: .; CDR3nt: TGTGCCAGCAGTTCTGCCGGTCTCTCTGGGGCCAACGTCCTGACTTTC; CDR3aa: CASSSAGLSGANVLTF
abundance: .; v_gene: TRBV10-3; j_gene: TRBJ1-2; d_gene: TRBD1; CDR3nt: TGTGCCATCCTAGGGACAGGGGTAACAGCTAACTATGGCTACACCTTC; CDR3aa: CAILGTGVTANYGYTF
abundance: .; v_gene: TRBV9; j_gene: TRBJ2-7; d_gene: TRBD1; CDR3nt: TGTGCCAGCGGAGCCCTGACAGGGTCGGTCGACGAGCAGTACTTC; CDR3aa: CASGALTGSVDEQYF
abundance: .; v_gene: TRBV19; j_gene: TRBJ2-3; d_gene: TRBD2; CDR3nt: TGTGCCAGTAGTCTCCCGGGTAGCGGGGGCGGAGATACGCAGTATTTT; CDR3aa: CASSLPGSGGGDTQYF
abundance: .; v_gene: TRBV7-2; j_gene: TRBJ1-1; d_gene: .; CDR3nt: TGTGCCAGCAGCTTAACGTGGGAGTATGCTTTCTTT; CDR3aa: CASSLTWEYAFF
abundance: .; v_gene: TRBV13; j_gene: TRBJ2-7; d_gene: TRBD2; CDR3nt: TGTGCCAGCAGGGCCAGCGGGAGGGCCTACGAGCAGTACTTC; CDR3aa: CASRASGRAYEQYF
abundance: .; v_gene: TRBV7-9; j_gene: TRBJ2-1; d_gene: TRBD2; CDR3nt: TGTGCCAGCAGCTTCTTAGCGGGAGGGCGGGTTGAGCAGTTCTTC; CDR3aa: CASSFLAGGRVEQFF
abundance: .; v_gene: TRBV10-3; j_gene: TRBJ2-5; d_gene: TRBD1; CDR3nt: TGTGCCATCAGTGGCGGGGGACAGGGGGCTGAAGAGCAGTACTTC; CDR3aa: CAISGGGQGAEEQYF
abundance: .; v_gene: TRBV11-3; j_gene: TRBJ2-7; d_gene: .; CDR3nt: TGTGCCAGCAGCAAGGGGGACCCGGGGGGCGAGCAGTACTTC; CDR3aa: CASSKGDPGGEQYF
abundance: .; v_gene: TRBV5-4; j_gene: TRBJ2-7; d_gene: TRBD2; CDR3nt: TGTGCCAGCAGCCCTAGCGGGAGGGCCAACGAGCAGTACTTC; CDR3aa: CASSPSGRANEQYF
abundance: .; v_gene: TRBV5-8; j_gene: TRBJ1-4; d_gene: .; CDR3nt: TGTGCCAGCAGCCCGAACGGGGCTAATGAAAAACTGTTTTTT; CDR3aa: CASSPNGANEKLFF
abundance: .; v_gene: TRBV5-5; j_gene: TRBJ2-3; d_gene: TRBD2; CDR3nt: TGTGCCAGCAGCGTACCCGCACTAGCGGGGGGTGGAACAGATACGCAGTATTTT; CDR3aa: CASSVPALAGGGTDTQYF
abundance: .; v_gene: TRBV2; j_gene: TRBJ1-6; d_gene: TRBD1; CDR3nt: TGTGCCTGTACAGGGGGTTTTACGTATAATTCACCCCTCCACTTT; CDR3aa: CACTGGFTYNSPLHF
abundance: .; v_gene: TRBV28; j_gene: TRBJ1-5; d_gene: TRBD1; CDR3nt: TGTGCCAGCAGGAGACAGGGGGATAATCAGCCCCAGCATTTT; CDR3aa: CASRRQGDNQPQHF